This T cell receptor beta chain was recovered during a study of cytomegalovirus exposure and HLA in healthy donors. The wider study: An earlier analysis identified approximately 120 million unique TCR beta sequences in about 179 million T cells.

Whole-study findings and limits: Researchers reported that three CMV-associated chains were confirmed in vitro as CMV antigen-specific. Several of the most significant clusters appeared, in a later analysis, to be linked to common viral pathogens. Accurate prediction of most subjects' HLA-A and HLA-B alleles from TCR beta sequences was reported.

In the PCR, 60 Vbeta and 13 Jbeta primers were used. Repertoires were generated with immunoSEQ multiplex PCR, while TCRdb's copy carries only in-frame clones and drops some. The table includes 100,000 to 150,000 clones, around 69% detected once. Regarding this clone: The antigen is not known.

The CDR3 is made up of 13 amino acids. Germline assignment: CDR1 SGHDN and CDR2 FVKESK. Trimming removed 1 base from V and 3 bases from J, with 6 bases in between. This chain joins TRBV14 and TRBJ1-2; D call uncertain. The sample consisted of PBMCs. This sequence was found in a woman in her 40s in good health and CMV-seropositive. The CDR3 coding sequence is TGTGCCAGCAGCCAAGGGCAGGACTATGGCTACACCTTC. This encodes CASSQGQDYGYTF.